Included here is one T cell receptor beta chain sequence, with context. No antigen is known for it. This CDR3 contains 12 residues. V lost 2 bases to trimming and J lost 10 bases, with 9 bases between them. The V gene's germline CDR1 is SGDLS and CDR2 YYNGEE. The data derive from a study of identifying expanded T cells in peripheral blood. The protocol was immunoSEQ multiplex PCR, while the TCRdb copy is restricted to in-frame clones and leaves out a portion. The sample lists under 120,000 clones, around 88% occurring once. Whole-study results and caveats: Technical replicates showed around 1.2 changed clones; about two weeks about 16.4; four weeks 19. Across healthy donors, higher total template counts meant significantly greater roughly 2-week count variance.

The chain combines TRBV9 with TRBJ1-4; D gene uncertain. Input material: blood. This TCR was sampled from a person between 18 and 69 years old in good health. The CDR3 DNA follows: TGTGCCAGCAGCGTCACCGGAGGAAAACTGTTTTTT. It translates to CASSVTGGKLFF. Looking up the rest from reference TRBV9 and TRBJ1-4 gives the full variable domain: DSGVTQTPKHLITATGQRVTLRCSPRSGDLSVYWYQQSLDQGLQFLIQYYNGEERAKGNILERFSAQQFPDLHSELNLSSLELGDSALYFCASSVTGGKLFFGSGTQLSVL.